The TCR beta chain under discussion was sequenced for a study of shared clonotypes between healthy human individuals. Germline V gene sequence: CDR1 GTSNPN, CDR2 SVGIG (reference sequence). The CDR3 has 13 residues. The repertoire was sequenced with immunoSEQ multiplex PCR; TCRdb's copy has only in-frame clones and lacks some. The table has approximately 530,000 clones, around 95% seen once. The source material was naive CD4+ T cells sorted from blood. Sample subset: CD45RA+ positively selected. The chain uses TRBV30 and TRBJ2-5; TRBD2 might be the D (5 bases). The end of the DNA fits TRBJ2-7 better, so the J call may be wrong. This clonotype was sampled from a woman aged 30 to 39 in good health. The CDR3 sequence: CAWTRGPGNEQYF. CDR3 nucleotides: TGTGCCTGGACTCGAGGGCCCGGGAACGAGCAGTACTTC.